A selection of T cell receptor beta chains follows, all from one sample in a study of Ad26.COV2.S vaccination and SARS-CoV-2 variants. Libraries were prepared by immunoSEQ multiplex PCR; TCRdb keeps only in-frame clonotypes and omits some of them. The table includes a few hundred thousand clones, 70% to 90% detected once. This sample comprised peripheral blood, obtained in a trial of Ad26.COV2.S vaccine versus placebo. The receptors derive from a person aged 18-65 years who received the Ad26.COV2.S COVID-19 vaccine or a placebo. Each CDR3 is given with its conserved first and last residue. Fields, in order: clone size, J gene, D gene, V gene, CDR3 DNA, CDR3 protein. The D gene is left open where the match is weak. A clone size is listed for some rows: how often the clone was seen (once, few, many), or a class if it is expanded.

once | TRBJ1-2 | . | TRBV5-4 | TGTGCCAGCAGCTTTCAGGGGCGCGGCTACACCTTC | CASSFQGRGYTF
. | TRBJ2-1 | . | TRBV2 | TGTGCCAGCAGTAAAGGCCTAGCACCCAATGAGCAGTTCTTC | CASSKGLAPNEQFF
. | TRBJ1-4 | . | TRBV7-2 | TGTGCCAGCAGCAGGGGGGGCAGGGTTGGCGAAAAACTGTTTTTT | CASSRGGRVGEKLFF
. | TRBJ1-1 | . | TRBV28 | TGTGCCAGCAGCCTCGATGACAGGCGGAACACTGAAGCTTTCTTT | CASSLDDRRNTEAFF
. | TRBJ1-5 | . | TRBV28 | TGTGCCAGCAGTTTCGCTGGTCAGCCCCAGCATTTT | CASSFAGQPQHF
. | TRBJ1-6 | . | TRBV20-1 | TGCAGTGCGCGGGACGGAGGTCCCCTCCACTTT | CSARDGGPLHF
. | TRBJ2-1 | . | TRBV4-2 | TGTGCCAGCAGCCAAGATCTAAGGGTATCCTACAATGAGCAGTTCTTC | CASSQDLRVSYNEQFF
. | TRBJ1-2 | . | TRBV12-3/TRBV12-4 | TGTGCCAGCAGTTTCACTAACTATGGCTACACCTTC | CASSFTNYGYTF
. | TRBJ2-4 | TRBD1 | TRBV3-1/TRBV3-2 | TGTGCCAGCAGTCCGACAGGGGTAGCCAAAAACATTCAGTACTTC | CASSPTGVAKNIQYF
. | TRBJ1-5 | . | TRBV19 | TGTGCCAGTAGTGCCACACGCAATCAGCCCCAGCATTTT | CASSATRNQPQHF
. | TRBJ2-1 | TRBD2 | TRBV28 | TGTGCCAGCAGTTTGTGGGGAGGGCTTTACAATGAGCAGTTCTTC | CASSLWGGLYNEQFF
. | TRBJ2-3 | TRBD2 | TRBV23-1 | TGCGCCAGCAGTCAAATGGGGGAGGGGCGTACCCGTTCGGATACGCAGTATTTT | CASSQMGEGRTRSDTQYF
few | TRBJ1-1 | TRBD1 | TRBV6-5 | TGTGCCAGCCACTCAGCCGGGACAGGTTTAGCTTTCTTT | CASHSAGTGLAFF
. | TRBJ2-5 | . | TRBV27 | TGTGCCAGCAGTTTAGGTTCCCAAAGTGGGACCCAGTACTTC | CASSLGSQSGTQYF
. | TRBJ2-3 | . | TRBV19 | TGTGCCAGTAGTCCTGAGGGGTCCTCTAGCACAGATACGCAGTATTTT | CASSPEGSSSTDTQYF
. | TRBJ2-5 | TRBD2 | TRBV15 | TGTGCCACCAGCAAGGGAGGGGAGACCCAGTACTTC | CATSKGGETQYF
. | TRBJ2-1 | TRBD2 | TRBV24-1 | TGTGCCACCAGTGATCCGGGACTAACCGATCGTAGCTCCTACAATGAGCAGTTCTTC | CATSDPGLTDRSSYNEQFF
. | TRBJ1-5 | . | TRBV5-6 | TGTGCCAGCAGCTTGCGCTCTTATCCAGGGAGTGGCAATCAGCCCCAGCATTTT | CASSLRSYPGSGNQPQHF
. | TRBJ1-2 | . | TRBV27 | TGTGCCAGCAGTTTAGCGGGGGGCCCCCTTGGCTACACCTTC | CASSLAGGPLGYTF
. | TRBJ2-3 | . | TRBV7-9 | TGTGCCAGCAGCCAAAGTCCCGGCACAGATACGCAGTATTTT | CASSQSPGTDTQYF
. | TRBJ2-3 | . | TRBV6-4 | TGTGCCAGCAGGCCCTTCCACGGGGGTCCTGCAGATACGCAGTATTTT | CASRPFHGGPADTQYF
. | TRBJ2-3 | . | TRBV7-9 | TGTGCCAGCAGCTTAAAACAGTCTGGGGGTACGCAGTATTTT | CASSLKQSGGTQYF
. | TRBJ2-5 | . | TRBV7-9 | TGTGCCAGCAGCTTAACCCCTCAGAACTTC | CASSLTPQNF
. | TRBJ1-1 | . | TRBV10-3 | TGTGCCATCAGTGAGTCATACCAGCCACCTGAAGCTTTCTTT | CAISESYQPPEAFF
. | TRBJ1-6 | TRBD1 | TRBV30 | TGTGCCTGGAGTTACCTCGGACAGGGAAATTCACCCCTCCACTTT | CAWSYLGQGNSPLHF
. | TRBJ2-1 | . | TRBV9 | TGTGCCAGCAGCGTTGGTACAGACCCCTCCTACAATGAGCAGTTCTTC | CASSVGTDPSYNEQFF
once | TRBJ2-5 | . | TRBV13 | TGTGCCAGCAGCCCTAGAACAGGGCAAGAGACCCAGTACTTC | CASSPRTGQETQYF
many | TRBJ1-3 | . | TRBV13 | TGTGCCAGCAGCTTCACGGGGGGTTATGGAAACACCATATATTTT | CASSFTGGYGNTIYF
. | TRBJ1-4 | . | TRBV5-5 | TGTGCCAGCAGCTTATCAGGTCCAACTAATGAAAAACTGTTTTTT | CASSLSGPTNEKLFF